These 24 T cell receptor beta chains share one sample of origin, sequenced in a study of beta chain features in type 1 diabetes. Every bit of the isolated RNA underwent reverse transcription, so sequencing read expressed TCRB transcripts. Profiled with immunoSEQ multiplex PCR; TCRdb holds only in-frame clones, not every one. In the table there are around 21,000 clones, 50% of which are singletons. Material for sequencing was stem cell memory CD4+ T cells from blood. These receptors were collected from a young man in good health.

In the case of this clone: The CDR3 does not close with the conserved phenylalanine or tryptophan, likely indicating a read error. The rearrangement uses TRBV5-1 and TRBJ1-1, with a weak D call TRBD1 (5 bases). The CDR3 length is 15 residues. Deletions cut 4 bases from V and 3 bases from J, with 16 bases between. Germline lookup yields CDR1 SGHRS and CDR2 YFSETQ. CDR3 coding DNA: TGCGCCAGCAGCCACATGGGCGGGACGGACACTGAAGCTTTCCTT. This gives the protein CASSHMGGTDTEAFL.

In the case of this clone: Other DNA variants within this sample encode the same CDR3. This chain uses TRBV18 with TRBJ2-2; the match to TRBD2 covers 7 bases. The CDR3 has 15 amino acids. V shed 6 bases, J shed 6 bases, and the junction held 10 bases outside the gene matches. CDR1 KGHSH and CDR2 LQKENI come from the germline V gene. In DNA form, the CDR3 reads TGTGCCAGCTCGCCGACGGGAGGATTAGCCGGGGAGCTGTTTTTT. Amino acid sequence: CASSPTGGLAGELFF.

This clone appeared a few times. The chain joins TRBV18 to TRBJ2-7, with 10 bases lining up with TRBD1. V trimming: 2 bases; J trimming: 6 bases; junction bases outside the gene matches: 4. This CDR3 comprises 14 residues. From germline, CDR1 is KGHSH and CDR2 LQKENI. CDR3 sequence (DNA): TGTGCCAGCTCACCAAAGGGACAGGGGAGCGAGCAGTACTTC. Encoded protein: CASSPKGQGSEQYF.

This clone has more than one count but fewer than ten. The chain has TRBV28 and TRBJ2-6, with D hard to call. CDR3 length: 16 amino acids. CDR1 and CDR2 (germline): MDHEN, SYDVKM. With 9 bases removed from V and 0 bases from J, the gap between germline ends came to 15 bases. As DNA, the CDR3 is TGTGCCAGTAGAACTCCACAGAACTCTGGGGCCAACGTCCTGACTTTC. Residues: CASRTPQNSGANVLTF.

This clone was seen a single time. This rearrangement joins TRBV19 to TRBJ2-2; TRBD2 matches at 9 bases. Germline lookup yields CDR1 LNHDA and CDR2 SQIVND (reference sequence). V was pared by 5 bases and J by 6 bases, with 7 bases of the junction left unmatched. The length of the CDR3 is 15 residues. CDR3 coding DNA: TGTGCCAGTAGTCGAGGACTAGCGAGTGCCGGGGAGCTGTTTTTT. This encodes CASSRGLASAGELFF. The entire variable domain, with the rest obtained from reference TRBV19 and TRBJ2-2, is as follows: DGGITQSPKYLFRKEGQNVTLSCEQNLNHDAMYWYRQDPGQGLRLIYYSQIVNDFQKGDIAEGYSVSREKKESFPLTVTSAQKNPTAFYLCASSRGLASAGELFFGEGSRLTVL.

The rearrangement uses TRBV5-1 and TRBJ1-3; D uncertain. Germline CDR1 and CDR2: SGHRS and YFSETQ. V was cut by 5 bases and J by 0 bases, with 12 bases left in between. CDR3 size: 15 residues. The CDR3 coding sequence is TGCGCCAGCAGAGTCGGGTCGGGCTCTGGAAACACCATATATTTT. It is translated as CASRVGSGSGNTIYF.

This sequence joins TRBV18 and TRBJ1-2; D perhaps matches TRBD1 (6 bases). Deletions cut 1 base from V and 2 bases from J, with 11 bases between. Germline V gene data show CDR1 as KGHSH and CDR2 as LQKENI. CDR3 length equals 15 residues. DNA for the CDR3: TGTGCCAGCTCACCACGAACAGGGCCCAACTATGGCTACACCTTC. This gives the protein CASSPRTGPNYGYTF.

The chain has TRBV19 and TRBJ2-3, with D possibly being TRBD2 (5 bases). The germline V gene encodes CDR1 LNHDA and CDR2 SQIVND (reference sequence). The CDR3 runs to 15 residues. Trimming shortened V by 1 base and J by 1 base, and 9 bases separated the two germline ends. CDR3 protein: CASSIAGVGTDTQYF. The CDR3, as DNA: TGTGCCAGTAGTATAGCCGGGGTGGGCACAGATACGCAGTATTTT.

This clone was counted a few times. The V call is TRBV14, the J call TRBJ2-3; 11 bases are a match to TRBD2. V gave up 0 bases and J gave up 0 bases; unmatched junction bases: 2. The CDR3 extends over 17 amino acids. Germline loops: CDR1 SGHDN, CDR2 FVKESK. The CDR3 DNA sequence: TGTGCCAGCAGCCAAGATCTAGCGGGAGGCAGCACAGATACGCAGTATTTT. It codes for CASSQDLAGGSTDTQYF.

The chain joins TRBV11-2 to TRBJ2-3, with D perhaps matching TRBD2 (6 bases). Trimming cost V 5 bases and J 9 bases, with 24 bases left between them. Germline V gene sequence: CDR1 SGHAT, CDR2 FQNNGV. The CDR3 is 16 residues long. CDR3 nucleotides: TGTGCCAGCAGCACCATCCGCGGGACGCTACGAGGGACGCAGTATTTT. Translated, it gives CASSTIRGTLRGTQYF.

V gene TRBV28 combines with J gene TRBJ2-1; 11 bases agree with TRBD2. This CDR3 has 15 residues. V shed 3 bases and J 7 bases; nucleotides not matched to a gene: 5. Per germline, CDR1 MDHEN and CDR2 SYDVKM. CDR3 nucleotides: TGTGCCAGCAGTTTCGAACTAGCGGGAGATAATGAGCAGTTCTTC. This codes for CASSFELAGDNEQFF.

The V call is TRBV13, the J call TRBJ2-3; no clear D gene. Trimming took 5 bases from V and 4 from J, leaving 10 bases between them. Germline loops: CDR1 PRHDT, CDR2 FYEKMQ (reference sequence). The CDR3 contains 13 residues. The CDR3 sequence is CASSPTRADTQYF. DNA for the CDR3: TGTGCCAGCAGCCCCACCCGGGCAGATACGCAGTATTTT.

The chain has TRBV28 and TRBJ2-3; a weak D match, TRBD1 (7 bases). V lost 5 bases, J lost 3 bases, and 18 bases lay in between. The germline V gene encodes CDR1 MDHEN and CDR2 SYDVKM. The CDR3 spans 16 residues. For the CDR3, the DNA is TGTGCCAGCAGTCCAAGACAGGGAGGAGGAACAGATACGCAGTATTTT. Translation: CASSPRQGGGTDTQYF. Full variable domain (rest looked up from reference TRBV28 and TRBJ2-3): DVKVTQSSRYLVKRTGEKVFLECVQDMDHENMFWYRQDPGLGLRLIYFSYDVKMKEKGDIPEGYSVSREKKERFSLILESASTNQTSMYLCASSPRQGGGTDTQYFGPGTRLTVL.

The chain has TRBV29-1 and TRBJ2-2; TRBD1 matches at 9 bases. Germline loops: CDR1 SQVTM, CDR2 ANQGSEA. The CDR3 spans 14 residues. V shed 5 bases and J 5 bases; nucleotides not matched to a gene: 6. The CDR3 coding sequence is TGCAGCGTTCGTTGGACAGGGGAAACCGGGGAGCTGTTTTTT. Translated: CSVRWTGETGELFF.

J is TRBJ2-7 and V is TRBV7-2; 7 nucleotides line up with TRBD1. The CDR3 is 13 amino acids. Looked up from germline, CDR1 is SGHTA and CDR2 is FQGNSA. Trimming removed 4 bases from V and 2 bases from J; junction bases left unmatched: 2. The CDR3 loop reads CASSSDRTYEQYF. The CDR3 nucleotides read TGTGCCAGCAGCTCGGACAGGACCTACGAGCAGTACTTC.

The gene calls are TRBV7-8 and TRBJ1-5, with D maybe TRBD1 (6 bases). The V gene's germline CDR1 is SGHVS and CDR2 FQNEAQ. CDR3 length: 16 residues. Trimming took 5 bases from V and 0 from J, leaving 14 bases between them. The CDR3 sequence is CASSPIPGHSNQPQHF. The CDR3 nucleotides read TGTGCCAGCAGCCCAATCCCGGGACATAGCAATCAGCCCCAGCATTTT.

This chain connects TRBV5-8 to TRBJ2-2; 10 bases fit TRBD1. CDR3 size: 15 residues. The J segment lost 5 bases and the V segment lost 2 bases, leaving 3 bases of the junction unmatched. The germline CDR1 and CDR2 sequences are SGHTS and YDEGEE. CDR3 in DNA: TGTGCCAGCAGCTTAGGGACAGGGGTTACCGGGGAGCTGTTTTTT. This encodes CASSLGTGVTGELFF.

This clone occurred a few times. The gene calls are TRBV29-1 and TRBJ2-1; possible D gene TRBD1, 5 bases. V was trimmed by 6 bases and J by 9 bases, leaving 9 bases between them. The CDR3 totals 10 residues. Per germline, CDR1 SQVTM and CDR2 ANQGSEA. This CDR3 is CSVAGPEQFF. The CDR3 DNA reads TGCAGCGTAGCAGGGCCTGAGCAGTTCTTC.

The chain uses TRBV18 and TRBJ2-7; D gene ambiguous. The V end lost 4 bases, the J end lost 6 bases, and 7 bases lay between the germline ends. CDR3 length: 11 residues. CDR1 and CDR2 (germline): KGHSH, LQKENI. The CDR3 coding sequence is TGTGCCAGCTCACTACGGAGCGAGCAGTACTTC. Translated, it gives CASSLRSEQYF. The variable domain in full, with the rest retrieved from reference TRBV18 and TRBJ2-7, is NAGVMQNPRHLVRRRGQEARLRCSPMKGHSHVYWYRQLPEEGLKFMVYLQKENIIDESGMPKERFSAEFPKEGPSILRIQQVVRGDSAAYFCASSLRSEQYFGPGTRLTVT.

This CDR3 is CASSEDLLRTQYF. The CDR3 region has the DNA TGTGCCAGCAGTGAAGACTTACTGAGGACCCAGTACTTC. The J gene is TRBJ2-5, the V gene TRBV6-1; D is undetermined. CDR1 is MNHNS and CDR2 is SASEGT in the germline V gene. This CDR3 has 13 amino acids. Trimming pared 1 base from V and 7 bases from J, leaving 10 bases between.

J is TRBJ1-2 and V is TRBV5-8, with D possibly being TRBD1 (6 bases). With 5 bases removed from V and 3 bases from J, the gap between germline ends came to 17 bases. The CDR3 has 15 residues. Germline CDR1 SGHTS, CDR2 YDEGEE. The CDR3 nucleotides read TGTGCCAGCAGTCCGAGTGGGGGCGCGTACTATGGCTACACCTTC. It encodes CASSPSGGAYYGYTF.

This clone occurred once. The chain couples TRBV10-3 to TRBJ1-1; the D gene is possibly TRBD1 (5 bases). From germline, CDR1 is ENHRY and CDR2 SYGVKD. The CDR3 length is 14 residues. Trimming cost V 9 bases and J 5 bases, with 19 bases left between them. CDR3 DNA sequence: TGTGCCATTCGCCAATTTGGGGGGGAAACTGAAGCTTTCTTT. Its translation is CAIRQFGGETEAFF.

The V and J genes are TRBV28 and TRBJ1-5, with TRBD1 as a possible D gene (5 bases). Trimming took off 5 bases at V and 6 bases at J, with 8 bases between the two ends. CDR3 length: 12 amino acids. Germline CDR1 reads MDHEN; CDR2 reads SYDVKM. The CDR3 coding sequence is TGTGCCAGCAGTGGGGGGGTTCAGCCCCAGCATTTT. It translates to CASSGGVQPQHF.

J is TRBJ2-7 and V is TRBV29-1, with D maybe TRBD2 (7 bases). Per germline, CDR1 SQVTM and CDR2 ANQGSEA. V lost 4 bases, J lost 4 bases, and 14 bases lay in between. The CDR3 extends over 13 amino acids. The CDR3 loop is CSVGEGEFYEQYF. CDR3 bases: TGCAGCGTTGGGGAGGGGGAGTTTTACGAGCAGTACTTC.